Sequencing of this T cell receptor (beta chain) was carried out in a study of vaccination and CD4 T cells after COVID-19. Whole-study findings and limits: Among reactive clones from convalescent patients, a median 86.3% appeared only post-vaccination.

Specified treatment: roughly 11-day PBMC culture with coronavirus spike peptide pools or control peptides (ViraFEST assay). One should note that the unexposed donor's CD4+ T cells were collected before the COVID-19 pandemic (2011-2018). First, ViraFEST expanded antigen-specific T cells with peptide pools, and next it sequenced the TCRs. Concerning this clonotype: The antigen is undetermined.

CD4+ T cells that had been cultured provided DNA sequenced with the Oncomine TCR Beta short-read assay. Genomic DNA extraction was carried out from cultured CD4+ T cells. TCRdb re-derived calls from the PCR reads in MiXCR, one entry per CDR3 protein. The sample yields roughly 9,000 distinct CDR3 sequences, around 48% seen once. CDR1 MNHEY and CDR2 SMNVEV come from the germline V gene (reference sequence). This CDR3 contains 15 residues. V lost 6 bases to trimming and J lost 2 bases; unmatched junction nucleotides: 8. Material: CD4+ T cells from blood, cultured in vitro. This clonotype was sampled from a human donor in good health. This sequence joins TRBV27 and TRBJ2-5; TRBD2 aligns across 8 bases. CDR3 nucleotides: TGTGCCAGCAGGCAGCGGGGGCTTGGGCAAGAGACCCAGTACTTC. Protein: CASRQRGLGQETQYF.